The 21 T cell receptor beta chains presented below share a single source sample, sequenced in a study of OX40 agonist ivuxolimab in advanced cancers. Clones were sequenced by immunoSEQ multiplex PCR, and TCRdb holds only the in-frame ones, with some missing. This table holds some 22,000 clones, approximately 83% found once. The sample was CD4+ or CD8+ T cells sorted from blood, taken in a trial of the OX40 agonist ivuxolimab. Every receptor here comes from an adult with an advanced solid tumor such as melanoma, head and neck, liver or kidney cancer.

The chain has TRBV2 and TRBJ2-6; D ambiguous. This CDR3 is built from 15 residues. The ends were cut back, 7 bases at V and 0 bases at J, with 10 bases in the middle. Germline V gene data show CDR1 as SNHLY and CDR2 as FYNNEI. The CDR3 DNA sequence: TGTGCCAGCAAGGTGTTCAGCTCTGGGGCCAACGTCCTGACTTTC. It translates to CASKVFSSGANVLTF.

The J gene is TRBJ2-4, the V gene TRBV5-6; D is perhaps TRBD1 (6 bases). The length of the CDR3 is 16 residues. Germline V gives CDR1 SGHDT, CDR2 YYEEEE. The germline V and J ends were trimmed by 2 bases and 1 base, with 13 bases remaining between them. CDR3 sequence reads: CASSFQGNSAKNIQYF. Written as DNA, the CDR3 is TGTGCCAGCAGCTTTCAGGGGAATTCGGCCAAAAACATTCAGTACTTC.

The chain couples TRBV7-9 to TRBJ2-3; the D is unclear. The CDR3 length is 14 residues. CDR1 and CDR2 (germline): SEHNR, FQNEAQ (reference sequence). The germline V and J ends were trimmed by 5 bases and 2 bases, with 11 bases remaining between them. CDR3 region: CASSPQLITDTQYF. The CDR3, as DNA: TGTGCCAGCAGCCCGCAATTAATCACAGATACGCAGTATTTT.

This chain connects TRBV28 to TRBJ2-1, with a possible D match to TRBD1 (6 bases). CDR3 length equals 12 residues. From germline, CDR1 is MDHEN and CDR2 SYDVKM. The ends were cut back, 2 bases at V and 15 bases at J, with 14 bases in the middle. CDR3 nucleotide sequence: TGTGCCAGCAGTTTAACAGGGACCCTGAGGTTCTTC. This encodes CASSLTGTLRFF.

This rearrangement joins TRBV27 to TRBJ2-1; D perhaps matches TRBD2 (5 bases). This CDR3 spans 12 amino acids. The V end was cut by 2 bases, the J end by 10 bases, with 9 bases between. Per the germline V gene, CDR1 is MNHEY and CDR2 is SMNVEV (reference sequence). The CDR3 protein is CASSLRGMEQFF. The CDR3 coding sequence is TGTGCCAGCAGTTTAAGAGGGATGGAGCAGTTCTTC.

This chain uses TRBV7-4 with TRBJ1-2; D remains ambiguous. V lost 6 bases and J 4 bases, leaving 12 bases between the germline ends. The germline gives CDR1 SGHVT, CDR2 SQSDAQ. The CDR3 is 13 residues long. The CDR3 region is CASSPYGSYGYTF. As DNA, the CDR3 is TGTGCCAGCAGTCCTTATGGGTCCTATGGCTACACCTTC.

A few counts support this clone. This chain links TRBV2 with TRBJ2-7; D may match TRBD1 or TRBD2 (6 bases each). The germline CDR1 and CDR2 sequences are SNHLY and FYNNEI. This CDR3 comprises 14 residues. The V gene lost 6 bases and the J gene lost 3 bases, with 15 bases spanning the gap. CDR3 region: CASSGRGVFYEQYF. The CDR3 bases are TGTGCCAGCAGCGGTAGGGGGGTTTTCTACGAGCAGTACTTC.

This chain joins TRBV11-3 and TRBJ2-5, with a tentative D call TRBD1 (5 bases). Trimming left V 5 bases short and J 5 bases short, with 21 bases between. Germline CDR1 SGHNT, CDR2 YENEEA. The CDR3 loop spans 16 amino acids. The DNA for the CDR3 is TGTGCCAGCAGCCCCCCCGTGGGAAGGGGCGAGGAGACCCAGTACTTC. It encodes CASSPPVGRGEETQYF.

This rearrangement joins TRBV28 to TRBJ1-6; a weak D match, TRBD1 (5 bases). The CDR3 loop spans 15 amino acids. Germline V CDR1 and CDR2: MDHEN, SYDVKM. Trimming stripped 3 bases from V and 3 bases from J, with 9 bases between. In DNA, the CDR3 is TGTGCCAGCAGTTTGATTGGGGGCTATAATTCACCCCTCCACTTT. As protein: CASSLIGGYNSPLHF.

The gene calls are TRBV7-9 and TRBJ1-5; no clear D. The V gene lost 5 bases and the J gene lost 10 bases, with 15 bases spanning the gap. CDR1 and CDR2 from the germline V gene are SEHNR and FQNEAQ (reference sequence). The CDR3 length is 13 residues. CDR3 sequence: CASSPLGREPQHF. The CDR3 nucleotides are TGTGCCAGCAGCCCGCTCGGACGTGAACCCCAGCATTTT. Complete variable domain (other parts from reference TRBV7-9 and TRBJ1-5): DTGVSQNPRHKITKRGQNVTFRCDPISEHNRLYWYRQTLGQGPEFLTYFQNEAQLEKSRLLSDRFSAERPKGSFSTLEIQRTEQGDSAMYLCASSPLGREPQHFGDGTRLSIL.

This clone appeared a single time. The CDR3 is CASSQEKFLYEQYF. Here the CDR3 DNA reads TGTGCCAGCAGCCAAGAGAAGTTCCTCTACGAGCAGTACTTC. V and J are TRBV4-2 and TRBJ2-7; no clear D gene. This CDR3 spans 14 amino acids. The germline CDR1 and CDR2 sequences are LGHNA and YNFKEQ. V was pared by 0 bases and J by 3 bases, with 9 bases between.

The CDR3 loop reads CASSAQGGGAGELFF. The CDR3 DNA follows: TGTGCCAGTAGTGCCCAAGGAGGGGGGGCCGGGGAGCTGTTTTTT. V is TRBV19 and J is TRBJ2-2; D may be TRBD2 (7 bases). The V and J ends lost 5 bases and 6 bases respectively, with 16 bases between them. The CDR3 has 15 residues. CDR1 is LNHDA, CDR2 SQIVND, per germline (reference sequence).

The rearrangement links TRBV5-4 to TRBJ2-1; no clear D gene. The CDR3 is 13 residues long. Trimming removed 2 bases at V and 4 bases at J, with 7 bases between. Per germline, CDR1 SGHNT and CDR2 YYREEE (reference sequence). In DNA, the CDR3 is TGTGCCAGCAGCTTTAGATGGTACAATGAGCAGTTCTTC. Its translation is CASSFRWYNEQFF.

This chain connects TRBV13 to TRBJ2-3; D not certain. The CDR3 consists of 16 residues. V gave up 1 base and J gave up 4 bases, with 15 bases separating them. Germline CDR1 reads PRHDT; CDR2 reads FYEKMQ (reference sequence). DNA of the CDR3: TGTGCCAGCAGCTTAGTAGACTCCCCCGGTGCAGATACGCAGTATTTT. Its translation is CASSLVDSPGADTQYF.

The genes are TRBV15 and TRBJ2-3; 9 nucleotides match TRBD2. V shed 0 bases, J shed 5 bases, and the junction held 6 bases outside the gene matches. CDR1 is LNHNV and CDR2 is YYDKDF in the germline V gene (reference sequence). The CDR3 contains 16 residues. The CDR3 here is CATSRDPSGRIDTQYF. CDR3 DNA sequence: TGTGCCACCAGCAGAGATCCCAGCGGGAGGATAGATACGCAGTATTTT.

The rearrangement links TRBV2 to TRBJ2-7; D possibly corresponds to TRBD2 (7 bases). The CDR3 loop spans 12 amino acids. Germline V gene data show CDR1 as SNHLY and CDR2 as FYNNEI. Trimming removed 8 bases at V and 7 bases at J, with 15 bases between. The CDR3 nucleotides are TGTGCCAGCGGGGGGGCCTTAGAGGAGCAGTACTTC. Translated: CASGGALEEQYF.

The CDR3 loop reads CASSQREGSYEQYF. The CDR3 DNA follows: TGCGCCAGCAGCCAACGGGAGGGCTCTTACGAGCAGTACTTC. This sequence joins TRBV4-1 and TRBJ2-7, with 8 bases lining up with TRBD2. CDR1 and CDR2 from the germline V gene are MGHRA and YSYEKL. After removal of 2 bases from V and 4 bases from J, the junction contained 4 bases not matched to a gene. This CDR3 contains 14 residues.

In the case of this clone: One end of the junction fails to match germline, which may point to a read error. CDR3 in DNA: TGTGCCAGCAGTGAGTCCCGGCCTTTGGTCTTC. The encoded protein is CASSESRPLVF. The chain links TRBV2 to TRBJ2-1; D unclear. CDR1 is SNHLY and CDR2 is FYNNEI in the germline V gene. The CDR3 length is 11 residues.

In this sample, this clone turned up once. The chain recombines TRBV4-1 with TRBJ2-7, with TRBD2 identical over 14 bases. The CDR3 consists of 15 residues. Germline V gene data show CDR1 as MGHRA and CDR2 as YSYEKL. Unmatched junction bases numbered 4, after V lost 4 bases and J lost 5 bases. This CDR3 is CASSRGTSGSNEQYF. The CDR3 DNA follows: TGCGCCAGCAGCCGAGGGACTAGCGGGAGCAACGAGCAGTACTTC.

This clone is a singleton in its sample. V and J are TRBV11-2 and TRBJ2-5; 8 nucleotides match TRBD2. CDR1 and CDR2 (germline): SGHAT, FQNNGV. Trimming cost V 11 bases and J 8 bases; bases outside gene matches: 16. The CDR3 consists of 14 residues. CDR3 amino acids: CASSAGLAKRTQYF. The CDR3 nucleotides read TGTGCCTCCTCAGCCGGACTAGCCAAGAGAACCCAGTACTTC.

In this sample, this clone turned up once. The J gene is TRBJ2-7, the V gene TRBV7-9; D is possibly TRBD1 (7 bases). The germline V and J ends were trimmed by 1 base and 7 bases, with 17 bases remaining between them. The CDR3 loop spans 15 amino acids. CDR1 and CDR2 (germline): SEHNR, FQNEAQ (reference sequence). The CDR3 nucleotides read TGTGCCAGCAGCTTAGGATGGGAGCCAGGGGGGGAGCAGTACTTC. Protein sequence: CASSLGWEPGGEQYF.